The clone carrying this TCR beta chain appeared a few times. The antigen is not known. This entry belongs to a study of response to subunit inactivated influenza vaccine. Whole-study findings and limits: The study's authors posited that every seasonal influenza vaccination enlists few new T cells.

V gave up 6 bases and J gave up 3 bases, with 16 bases separating them. Germline V gives CDR1 SGHTA, CDR2 FQGNSA. This CDR3 has 15 residues. TCRdb re-called the RT-PCR reads with MiXCR, one entry per CDR3 protein. The sample gives under 950,000 distinct CDR3 sequences, approximately 21% of which show up once; more than 8.5% is in the top ten. This receptor was taken from a man aged 45-65 years who received an inactivated influenza vaccine. Sequences were derived from PBMCs from blood, sampled more than 4 days after vaccination. The genes are TRBV7-2 and TRBJ2-3; D gene ambiguous. The CDR3 region is CASSFGGTETDTQYF. Here the CDR3 DNA reads TGTGCCAGCAGTTTCGGTGGCACCGAAACAGATACGCAGTATTTT.